Detailed here is one T cell receptor (beta chain). CDR3 size: 14 residues. Germline assignment: CDR1 SGHTA and CDR2 FQGNSA. V gave up 4 bases and J gave up 2 bases, with 12 bases separating them. With baseline, cycle 4 day 1, and cycle 7 day 1 as timepoints, blood was sampled. This record belongs to a study of OX40 agonist ivuxolimab in advanced cancers. Profiling relied on immunoSEQ multiplex PCR, and the TCRdb table lists in-frame clones only, not all of them. The profile shows 20,000 or so clones, about 86% of them singletons. The rearrangement links TRBV7-2 to TRBJ2-7, with D possibly TRBD1 on 6 matching bases. The receptor was isolated from an adult with an advanced solid tumor such as melanoma, head and neck, liver or kidney cancer. The starting material was CD4+ or CD8+ T cells sorted from blood, obtained in a trial of the OX40 agonist ivuxolimab. The CDR3 region is CASSSRRGPYEQYF. DNA of the CDR3: TGTGCCAGCAGCTCGCGCAGGGGACCCTACGAGCAGTACTTC. Full variable domain (outside the CDR3, taken from reference TRBV7-2 and TRBJ2-7): GAGVSQSPSNKVTEKGKDVELRCDPISGHTALYWYRQSLGQGLEFLIYFQGNSAPDKSGLPSDRFSAERTGGSVSTLTIQRTQQEDSAVYLCASSSRRGPYEQYFGPGTRLTVT.